This T cell receptor beta chain was documented in a study of T cell repertoires and HLA-DP antigens. Study at large: Transduced HeLa cells presented HLA-DP to CD4+ T cells.

Germline trimming cut 6 bases from V and 7 bases from J; bases unmatched to any gene: 3. The CDR3 sequence is 13 residues long. The germline gives CDR1 SNHLY, CDR2 FYNNEI. Regarding this clone: The antigen is not known.

Data came from immunoSEQ multiplex PCR; TCRdb stores just in-frame clones and leaves some out. The sample has tens of thousands of clones; about 82% are singletons. Sequenced sample: CD4+ T cells from PBMCs. The receptor was derived from a man aged 60 to 75 in good health and CMV-seronegative. This chain links TRBV2 with TRBJ1-2, with 12 positions matching TRBD1. This chain's CDR3 is CASRGTGGTGYTF. The CDR3 nucleotides are TGTGCCAGCAGAGGGACAGGGGGCACTGGCTACACCTTC.